This entry lists 14 T cell receptor beta chains sequenced from one sample in a study of T cells in Graves' hyperthyroidism and ophthalmopathy (dated 2019 in TCRdb). The library was made by multiplex PCR. Sequencing relied on an Illumina HiSeq 2000. Amplification of TCR beta CDR3 regions was carried out from RNA transcripts. For the first round of RT-PCR on the TCR CDR3, the HTBI primer set was used together with the Qiagen OneStep RT-PCR kit. In-frame beta chains were kept once TCRdb had trimmed the public reads at Q25 with fastp and called clones with MiXCR. CDR3 protein sequences are deduplicated, and each keeps its most common genes and DNA. This sample is represented by roughly 500,000 distinct CDR3 sequences; 15% to 20% of them were singletons. About 31% of the sample goes to the ten largest clones. Input material: blood. These TCRs come from a woman aged 25 to 39 with Graves' ophthalmopathy.

V gene TRBV27 combines with J gene TRBJ2-1, with 8 nucleotides matching TRBD1. V gave up 6 bases and J gave up 5 bases; unmatched junction bases: 12. Germline V gives CDR1 MNHEY, CDR2 SMNVEV (reference sequence). The CDR3 has 16 residues. The CDR3 DNA is TGTGCCAGCAGCTCAGTGGGACAGGAGAAAAACAATGAGCAGTTCTTC. Translated, it gives CASSSVGQEKNNEQFF.

This clonotype was observed a handful of times. This chain connects TRBV6-2 or TRBV6-3 to TRBJ1-4; D is unresolved. The germline V and J ends were trimmed by 6 bases and 7 bases, with 18 bases remaining between them. This CDR3 contains 15 residues. Germline V lookup: CDR1 MNHEY, CDR2 SVGEGT. The CDR3: CASRASGSTSEKLFF. The CDR3 DNA follows: TGTGCCAGCAGAGCCTCGGGGTCCACAAGTGAAAAACTGTTTTTT.

In its sample, this clonotype was seen many times. This chain uses TRBV5-6 with TRBJ1-2; TRBD1 is a possible D gene (5 bases). Germline CDR1 and CDR2: SGHDT and YYEEEE. The CDR3 consists of 13 residues. The V and J ends lost 5 bases and 3 bases respectively, with 11 bases between them. CDR3 coding DNA: TGTGCCAGCAGTTCGGGACCGCACTATGGCTACACCTTC. Its protein is CASSSGPHYGYTF.

This clonotype was counted between two and nine times. The V call is TRBV12-3 or TRBV12-4, the J call TRBJ1-6, with a tentative D call TRBD1 (5 bases). CDR3 length: 14 amino acids. Trimming took off 5 bases at V and 10 bases at J, with 15 bases between the two ends. This chain's CDR3 is CASSQGTAGSPLHF. Here the CDR3 DNA reads TGTGCCAGCAGTCAAGGGACCGCGGGATCACCCCTCCACTTT.

This clonotype was seen only a few times. The chain has TRBV28 and TRBJ1-4, with 8 bases aligning to TRBD1. Germline V gives CDR1 MDHEN, CDR2 SYDVKM. Germline trimming cut 4 bases from V and 8 bases from J; bases unmatched to any gene: 12. This CDR3 region has 16 residues. CDR3 coding DNA: TGTGCCAGCAGTTCGACGGGACAGGTCTCGGGCGAAAAACTGTTTTTT. Amino acid sequence: CASSSTGQVSGEKLFF.

This clonotype was detected only once. The gene calls are TRBV2 and TRBJ2-7, with 9 nucleotides matching TRBD1. This CDR3 contains 15 residues. Germline values: CDR1 SNHLY, CDR2 FYNNEI. V lost 7 bases and J lost 3; bases outside the gene matches: 10. CDR3 region: CASTRQGVGIYEQYF. Written as DNA, the CDR3 is TGTGCCAGCACCCGACAGGGGGTTGGGATCTACGAGCAGTACTTC.

With respect to this clonotype: Given the absence of the conserved phenylalanine or tryptophan at the CDR3 end, a read error is likely. The chain uses TRBV5-1 and TRBJ1-1; D not resolved. In germline, CDR1 is SGHRS, CDR2 YFSETQ. V was trimmed by 4 bases and J by 1 base, leaving 11 bases between them. There are 14 residues in the CDR3. The CDR3 here is CASSPQPTNTEAFL. The CDR3 nucleotides read TGCGCCAGCAGCCCGCAACCGACGAACACTGAAGCTTTCCTT.

This chain links TRBV20-1 with TRBJ1-6; perhaps TRBD1 as D (6 bases). This CDR3 spans 16 amino acids. Germline V lookup: CDR1 DFQATT, CDR2 SNEGSKA (reference sequence). The V and J ends lost 4 bases and 7 bases respectively, with 20 bases between them. The CDR3 spells CSAKDGRGFENSPLHF. CDR3 DNA: TGCAGTGCTAAAGATGGTAGGGGGTTTGAGAATTCACCCCTCCACTTT.

This clonotype was seen a few times. This sequence joins TRBV19 and TRBJ2-7, with TRBD2 matching over 10 bases. The CDR3 totals 13 residues. V trimming: 10 bases; J trimming: 6 bases; junction bases outside the gene matches: 9. The V gene's germline CDR1 is LNHDA and CDR2 SQIVND (reference sequence). The CDR3 sequence is CATSSGSFVEQYF. CDR3 nucleotide sequence: TGTGCCACTTCTAGCGGGAGTTTTGTCGAGCAGTACTTC. Full variable domain (missing parts from reference TRBV19 and TRBJ2-7): DGGITQSPKYLFRKEGQNVTLSCEQNLNHDAMYWYRQDPGQGLRLIYYSQIVNDFQKGDIAEGYSVSREKKESFPLTVTSAQKNPTAFYLCATSSGSFVEQYFGPGTRLTVT.

This clonotype was detected a few times. V is TRBV11-2 and J is TRBJ2-1, with 13 nucleotides matching TRBD2. V shed 3 bases, J shed 8 bases, and the junction held 10 bases outside the gene matches. Germline-derived CDR1 and CDR2 are SGHAT and FQNNGV. The CDR3 totals 17 residues. The CDR3: CASSFLGLAGPLDEQFF. Here the CDR3 DNA reads TGTGCCAGCAGCTTCTTGGGACTAGCGGGACCCTTGGATGAGCAGTTCTTC.

Worth noting for this clonotype: A read error may be the cause here, since a much bigger clone is one base away. The gene calls are TRBV6-9 and TRBJ1-5; unclear D gene. V lost 8 bases, J lost 3 bases, and 5 bases lay in between. Germline values: CDR1 MNHGY, CDR2 SVAAGI. CDR3 length: 11 residues. The chain's CDR3 is CASRSNQPQHF. In DNA, the CDR3 is TGTGCCAGCCGTTCCAATCAGCCCCAGCATTTT.

This clonotype was observed many times. Written as DNA, the CDR3 is TGTGCCAGCAGCTTAAGGGCGGGAGTAACCCACAATGAGCAGTTCTTC. As protein: CASSLRAGVTHNEQFF. V usage is TRBV7-8 and J usage is TRBJ2-1, with 7 bases that match TRBD2. The CDR3 spans 16 residues. Germline-derived CDR1 and CDR2 are SGHVS and FQNEAQ. V trimming: 2 bases; J trimming: 5 bases; junction bases outside the gene matches: 9.

The chain combines TRBV6-5 with TRBJ1-1; no clear D. CDR1 MNHEY and CDR2 SVGAGI come from the germline V gene. This CDR3 comprises 14 residues. With 2 bases removed from V and 3 bases from J, the gap between germline ends came to 10 bases. CDR3 protein: CASSYPGEHTEAFF. The CDR3 DNA is TGTGCCAGCAGTTACCCGGGAGAGCACACTGAAGCTTTCTTT.

This clonotype occurred many times. This chain joins TRBV5-1 and TRBJ1-1; no firm D call. There are 15 residues in the CDR3. CDR1 is SGHRS and CDR2 is YFSETQ in the germline V gene. With 0 bases removed from V and 0 bases from J, the gap between germline ends came to 9 bases. CDR3 amino acids: CASSLDWGMNTEAFF. The CDR3 DNA reads TGCGCCAGCAGCTTGGATTGGGGTATGAACACTGAAGCTTTCTTT.